Listed below are T cell receptor beta chains from one sample, sequenced in a study of blood T cell repertoires in COVID-19. TCRdb's copy holds only in-frame clones and misses some; the assay was immunoSEQ multiplex PCR. The sample has roughly 250,000 clones, roughly 84% seen once. The sequenced sample consisted of peripheral blood. These receptors all come from a man in his fifties with active or convalescent COVID-19. Each CDR3 is given with its conserved first and last residue. The D gene is left open where the match is weak. Size is stated for part of the rows, as once, few or many counts, or as a class when the clone is expanded.

16,once,NA,TRBV4-1,TRBJ2-6,CASSQARASGANVLTF,TGCGCCAGCAGCCAGGCCAGGGCCTCTGGGGCCAACGTCCTGACTTTC
13,NA,NA,TRBV28,TRBJ2-7,CATRSQGGYEQYF,TGTGCCACCCGCTCCCAAGGGGGATACGAGCAGTACTTC
16,NA,TRBD2,TRBV7-3,TRBJ2-1,CASSATSGGTYNEQFF,TGTGCCAGCAGCGCCACTAGCGGGGGAACCTACAATGAGCAGTTCTTC
16,NA,NA,TRBV3-1/TRBV3-2,TRBJ2-1,CASSPTRDLIRNEQFF,TGTGCCAGCAGCCCGACCCGGGACTTAATTCGGAATGAGCAGTTCTTC
14,NA,NA,TRBV14,TRBJ1-2,CASSQSRSNYGYTF,TGTGCCAGCAGCCAATCGAGATCCAACTATGGCTACACCTTC
17,NA,TRBD1,TRBV3-1/TRBV3-2,TRBJ2-1,CASSQEVRTGGVNEQFF,TGTGCCAGCAGCCAAGAGGTTAGGACAGGGGGGGTCAATGAGCAGTTCTTC
13,NA,NA,TRBV28,TRBJ1-5,CASNPTAGATQHF,TGTGCCAGCAACCCCACCGCAGGGGCGACCCAGCATTTT
12,NA,NA,TRBV9,TRBJ2-7,CASSPPSYEQYF,TGTGCCAGCAGCCCTCCCTCCTACGAGCAGTACTTC
16,NA,TRBD2,TRBV14,TRBJ2-7,CASSHLGLAGEYEQYF,TGTGCCAGCAGCCATCTTGGACTAGCGGGGGAATACGAGCAGTACTTC
17,NA,TRBD1,TRBV5-1,TRBJ2-3,CASSLARTGVDTDTQYF,TGCGCCAGCAGCTTGGCCAGGACAGGGGTTGACACAGATACGCAGTATTTT
18,few,NA,TRBV4-2,TRBJ2-7,CASSQDPTTGTRSPEQYF,TGTGCCAGCAGCCAAGATCCGACTACCGGGACTCGCAGCCCCGAGCAGTACTTC
16,few,TRBD1,TRBV30,TRBJ1-1,CAWKWWTGAVNTEAFF,TGTGCCTGGAAATGGTGGACAGGGGCTGTGAACACTGAAGCTTTCTTT
15,NA,TRBD1,TRBV19,TRBJ2-1,CASSRTGQGYNEQFF,TGTGCCAGTAGTCGGACGGGACAGGGGTACAATGAGCAGTTCTTC
14,once,NA,TRBV28,TRBJ1-6,CASRGQGGYSPLHF,TGTGCCAGCAGGGGGCAGGGAGGTTATTCACCCCTCCACTTT
13,NA,TRBD1,TRBV7-2,TRBJ1-4,CASRTGGDEKLFF,TGTGCCAGCAGAACAGGGGGGGATGAAAAACTGTTTTTT
13,NA,NA,TRBV5-6,TRBJ2-7,CASSLAGYYEQYF,TGTGCCAGCAGCTTGGCAGGGTACTACGAGCAGTACTTC
14,NA,NA,TRBV20-1,TRBJ2-1,CSASQGGGYNEQFF,TGCAGTGCTAGTCAGGGGGGCGGGTACAATGAGCAGTTCTTC
15,NA,TRBD2,TRBV7-3,TRBJ2-5,CASSSTSGATETQYF,TGTGCCAGCAGCTCTACTAGCGGGGCGACGGAGACCCAGTACTTC
14,NA,NA,TRBV9,TRBJ2-3,CASSSQGRTDTQYF,TGTGCCAGCAGCTCCCAGGGCCGCACAGATACGCAGTATTTT
14,NA,TRBD2,TRBV5-1,TRBJ2-3,CASKAGVSTDTQYF,TGCGCCAGCAAAGCGGGGGTTAGCACAGATACGCAGTATTTT
16,NA,TRBD1,TRBV18,TRBJ2-1,CASSPKRDRAVNEQFF,TGTGCCAGCTCACCTAAACGGGACAGAGCAGTCAATGAGCAGTTCTTC
15,few,TRBD2,TRBV3-1/TRBV3-2,TRBJ2-1,CASTVGSGAYNEQFF,TGTGCCAGCACCGTGGGTAGCGGGGCCTACAATGAGCAGTTCTTC
12,NA,NA,TRBV5-1,TRBJ2-7,CASSLRGKEQYF,TGCGCCAGCAGCTTAAGAGGGAAGGAGCAGTACTTC
15,NA,NA,TRBV19,TRBJ1-1,CASSLTGTTNTEAFF,TGTGCCAGTAGCCTTACCGGGACAACGAACACTGAAGCTTTCTTT
13,few,NA,TRBV3-1/TRBV3-2,TRBJ1-2,CASTGTPNYGYTF,TGTGCCAGCACCGGGACACCTAACTATGGCTACACCTTC
12,NA,NA,TRBV30,TRBJ2-5,CAWSGAVETQYF,TGTGCCTGGAGTGGGGCCGTTGAGACCCAGTACTTC
13,NA,NA,TRBV6-5,TRBJ1-2,CASNPTGVSGYTF,TGTGCCAGCAATCCGACGGGTGTGTCGGGCTACACCTTC
16,NA,NA,TRBV29-1,TRBJ1-2,CSVEDRGAGASYGYTF,TGCAGCGTTGAAGATCGAGGGGCAGGGGCCAGCTATGGCTACACCTTC
16,NA,NA,TRBV1,TRBJ2-5,CTSRPPDSLTQETQYF,TGCACCAGCAGGCCCCCGGACAGCCTAACCCAAGAGACCCAGTACTTC
14,NA,NA,TRBV18,TRBJ1-5,CASSPGQPNQPQHF,TGTGCCAGCTCACCAGGACAGCCCAATCAGCCCCAGCATTTT
14,NA,TRBD2,TRBV11-3,TRBJ2-1,CASSPGLAANEQFF,TGTGCCAGCAGCCCCGGACTAGCGGCCAATGAGCAGTTCTTC
13,NA,TRBD1,TRBV7-3,TRBJ1-2,CASSSTGGDGYTF,TGTGCCAGCAGCTCGACAGGGGGAGATGGCTACACCTTC
15,once,TRBD2,TRBV11-2,TRBJ2-3,CASSLSGGWTDTQYF,TGTGCCAGCAGCTTAAGCGGGGGGTGGACAGATACGCAGTATTTT
13,NA,NA,TRBV30,TRBJ1-2,CAWTSGRDYGYTF,TGTGCCTGGACTTCTGGTCGGGACTATGGCTACACCTTC
13,NA,NA,TRBV29-1,TRBJ2-7,CSVEEEGTYEQYF,TGCAGCGTTGAGGAAGAGGGTACCTACGAGCAGTACTTC
12,once,TRBD1,TRBV5-1,TRBJ1-1,CASSWRTGEAFF,TGCGCCAGCAGCTGGAGGACAGGTGAAGCTTTCTTT
14,NA,NA,TRBV28,TRBJ1-1,CASSLGGRDTEAFF,TGTGCCAGCAGTTTAGGTGGGCGCGACACTGAAGCTTTCTTT
13,once,NA,TRBV5-6,TRBJ1-1,CASSLDFGEGAFF,TGTGCCAGCAGCTTGGATTTCGGGGAGGGAGCTTTCTTT
15,NA,TRBD2,TRBV3-1/TRBV3-2,TRBJ2-2,CASSQLAEFTGELFF,TGTGCCAGCAGCCAACTAGCGGAGTTCACCGGGGAGCTGTTTTTT
15,NA,TRBD1,TRBV27,TRBJ1-5,CASSLSGTGDQPQHF,TGTGCCAGCAGTTTATCCGGGACAGGGGATCAGCCCCAGCATTTT
12,NA,NA,TRBV12-3/TRBV12-4,TRBJ2-5,CASSRGVGTQYF,TGTGCCAGCAGTAGAGGTGTCGGTACCCAGTACTTC
13,once,NA,TRBV3-1/TRBV3-2,TRBJ2-1,CASRWGGYNEQFF,TGTGCCAGCAGATGGGGCGGCTACAATGAGCAGTTCTTC
15,NA,TRBD1,TRBV30,TRBJ1-1,CAPSRDRGRYTEAFF,TGTGCCCCCTCCCGGGACAGGGGAAGATACACTGAAGCTTTCTTT
15,few,TRBD1,TRBV2,TRBJ2-3,CASSPGQAPTDTQYF,TGTGCCAGCAGTCCAGGACAGGCACCCACAGATACGCAGTATTTT
17,NA,NA,TRBV12-1,TRBJ1-2,CASSFRGVVSPNYGYTF,TGTGCCAGCAGCTTCCGAGGAGTCGTGAGCCCTAACTATGGCTACACCTTC
13,NA,NA,TRBV6-4,TRBJ1-1,CASSEAPRTEAFF,TGTGCCAGCAGTGAGGCCCCTAGAACTGAAGCTTTCTTT
13,many,NA,TRBV7-2,TRBJ1-4,CASSRAGFEKLFF,TGTGCCAGCAGCCGGGCAGGGTTTGAAAAACTGTTTTTT
15,NA,TRBD1,TRBV30,TRBJ1-6,CAWGLQGVFNSPLHF,TGTGCCTGGGGCTTACAGGGGGTGTTTAATTCACCCCTCCACTTT
11,NA,NA,TRBV12-3/TRBV12-4,TRBJ2-2,CASSLRDRLFF,TGTGCCAGCAGTTTGCGGGACCGTCTGTTTTTT
18,NA,NA,TRBV5-6,TRBJ2-6,CASSSLFDISSGANVLTF,TGTGCCAGCAGCTCTCTTTTCGACATTAGCTCTGGGGCCAACGTCCTGACTTTC
17,NA,TRBD1,TRBV5-8,TRBJ1-2,CASSLNEDRGWVSGYTF,TGTGCCAGCAGCCTCAACGAGGACAGGGGATGGGTATCTGGCTACACCTTC
13,NA,NA,TRBV30,TRBJ2-7,CAWTQDTGYEQYF,TGTGCCTGGACCCAGGACACGGGTTACGAGCAGTACTTC
13,NA,NA,TRBV18,TRBJ2-7,CASSLSGIDEQYF,TGTGCCAGCTCACTCTCAGGGATAGACGAGCAGTACTTC
14,NA,NA,TRBV2,TRBJ2-7,CASSEAGEDSEQYF,TGTGCCAGCAGTGAAGCTGGGGAGGATAGCGAGCAGTACTTC
14,NA,NA,TRBV28,TRBJ1-1,CASRTRVLNTEAFF,TGTGCCAGCAGAACCAGGGTTTTGAACACTGAAGCTTTCTTT
14,NA,NA,TRBV5-4,TRBJ1-6,CASTPVGGTSPLHF,TGTGCCAGCACCCCGGTGGGGGGAACCTCACCCCTCCACTTT
14,NA,NA,TRBV10-3,TRBJ1-2,CAISESGQAGGYTF,TGTGCCATCAGTGAGTCTGGCCAGGCGGGTGGCTACACCTTC
15,NA,NA,TRBV5-4,TRBJ2-3,CASFRDSTRTDTQYF,TGTGCCAGCTTCCGGGACTCGACGCGGACAGATACGCAGTATTTT
12,NA,TRBD1,TRBV30,TRBJ1-6,CAWGTGDSPLHF,TGTGCCTGGGGGACAGGGGATTCACCCCTCCACTTT